This is a list of T cell receptor beta chains from one sample in a study of T cells in Graves' hyperthyroidism and ophthalmopathy. From the multiplex PCR reads, TCRdb called clonotypes with MiXCR, one entry per CDR3 protein. Altogether approximately 370,000 distinct CDR3 sequences are present, approximately 18% being singletons, with the ten largest covering approximately 35%. The sample consisted of blood. The receptor set was obtained from a young woman with Graves' hyperthyroidism that later progressed to Graves' ophthalmopathy. CDR3s include the opening cysteine and the closing phenylalanine or tryptophan.

TRBJ2-3 TRBV3-1 CASSLLAGSSTDTQYF
TRBJ1-2 TRBV12-3/TRBV12-4 CASSFRQGEGYTF
TRBJ2-5 TRBV18 CASSPPRNEETQYF
TRBJ2-7 TRBV20-1 CSARLSGSSYEQYF
TRBJ2-1 TRBV2 CASRTSGTESNEQFF
TRBJ2-5 TRBV7-2 CASSLASAVRSRETQYF
TRBJ2-2 TRBV20-1 CSARITGSSGELFF
TRBJ2-7 TRBV18 CASSQTASSYERYF
TRBJ1-3 TRBV18 CASSPPLGDGNTIYF
TRBJ2-1 TRBV27 CASNLGVAYNEQFF
TRBJ1-1 TRBV7-2 CASSGQTLGAFF
TRBJ2-7 TRBV6-1 CASSEVPSYEQYF
TRBJ1-1 TRBV6-1 CASKKLSGGTEAFF
TRBJ1-3 TRBV12-3/TRBV12-4 CASSFGGSGNTIYF
TRBJ2-2 TRBV5-6 CASSLLGQTNTGELFF
TRBJ2-7 TRBV19 CASSIVSGPGVRTEQYF
TRBJ1-2 TRBV5-1 CASSLGPTWESNYGYTF
TRBJ1-5 TRBV18 CASSPRNGEDQPQHF
TRBJ2-5 TRBV15 CATSRVRLALQETQYF
TRBJ2-3 TRBV2 CASSPGEATDTQYF
TRBJ2-7 TRBV19 CASSISGSGSFYEQYF
TRBJ1-5 TRBV20-1 CSGRVDGAQHF
TRBJ1-2 TRBV5-1 CASSLDGRGGGYTF
TRBJ1-4 TRBV12-3/TRBV12-4 CASTIREAGANEKLFF